The clone carrying this TCR beta chain was detected only once. Method: immunoSEQ multiplex PCR; TCRdb's copy keeps in-frame clones and lacks some. The sample contains under 350,000 clones, 75% to 90% of which appear only once. CDR1 and CDR2 (germline): LNHDA, SQIVND (reference sequence). CDR3 length equals 15 residues. With V trimmed by 11 bases and J by 4 bases, 12 bases remained unmatched. The record originates from a study of blood T cell repertoires in COVID-19. The sequenced sample consisted of peripheral blood. The TCR comes from a woman between 70 and 85 years old with acute or convalescent COVID-19. The chain employs TRBV19 and TRBJ2-5, with 11 bases that match TRBD1. The CDR3 region has the DNA TGTGCCCGGGGTCGTGGGACAGGGGGTAGAGAGACCCAGTACTTC. Protein sequence: CARGRGTGGRETQYF. The complete variable domain, with remaining parts taken from reference TRBV19 and TRBJ2-5, reads DGGITQSPKYLFRKEGQNVTLSCEQNLNHDAMYWYRQDPGQGLRLIYYSQIVNDFQKGDIAEGYSVSREKKESFPLTVTSAQKNPTAFYLCARGRGTGGRETQYFGPGTRLLVL.